This paragraph covers one T cell receptor (beta chain) sequence. Its specificity is not known. Treatment reported: oral pan-JAK inhibitor, 5-10 mg twice daily. Reverse transcription of extracted RNA yielded cDNA, which provided the sequencing template. Method: immunoSEQ multiplex PCR; TCRdb's copy keeps in-frame clones and lacks some. The sample lists around 190,000 clones, roughly 70% occurring once. The CDR3 sequence is 13 residues long. Trimming cost V 5 bases and J 0 bases, with 5 bases left between them. Germline V gene sequence: CDR1 SQVTM, CDR2 ANQGSEA. The sample originates from a study of CD8+ T cells in alopecia areata. Notes on the study in general: Scalp clonality decreased significantly with tofacitinib, and so did expanded CD8+ clones among the top 100.

The chain joins TRBV29-1 to TRBJ2-6, with D uncertain. The TCR comes from a human donor with alopecia areata. This specimen consisted of CD4+ T cells sorted from blood, obtained between weeks 47 and 50, from a patient treated with tofacitinib. The CDR3 nucleotides read TGCAGCGTTAGGTTCTCTGGGGCCAACGTCCTGACTTTC. Translated, it gives CSVRFSGANVLTF.